This is a list of T cell receptor beta chains from one sample in a study of cytomegalovirus exposure and HLA in healthy donors. Method: immunoSEQ multiplex PCR; TCRdb's copy keeps in-frame clones and lacks some. The sample has 110,000 to 150,000 clones, roughly 80% seen once. Sequenced material: PBMCs. The source is a boy aged 2 to 10 in good health and CMV-seronegative. The CDR3 runs from the conserved cysteine through the conserved F or W. A D gene is named only where the DNA matches it firmly. The size of a clone is reported for some rows only, either as once, few or many, or as a class for expanded clones.

D gene: TRBD1
V gene: TRBV5-5
J gene: TRBJ2-7
clone size: -
CDR3 protein: CASSLEQGGFREQYF
CDR3 DNA: TGTGCCAGCAGCTTGGAACAGGGGGGTTTCCGCGAGCAGTACTTC

D gene: TRBD1
V gene: TRBV29-1
J gene: TRBJ2-5
clone size: -
CDR3 protein: CSADREVSETQYF
CDR3 DNA: TGCAGCGCGGACAGGGAAGTCAGTGAGACCCAGTACTTC

D gene: -
V gene: TRBV9
J gene: TRBJ2-5
clone size: -
CDR3 protein: CASSVVSGETQYF
CDR3 DNA: TGTGCCAGCAGCGTAGTTTCGGGAGAGACCCAGTACTTC

D gene: TRBD1
V gene: TRBV7-2
J gene: TRBJ1-2
clone size: once
CDR3 protein: CANSLAVGQDGRVTNYGYTF
CDR3 DNA: TGTGCCAACAGCTTAGCGGTAGGACAGGACGGGAGGGTTACTAACTATGGCTACACCTTC

D gene: -
V gene: TRBV19
J gene: TRBJ1-2
clone size: -
CDR3 protein: CASSMSQKNYGYTF
CDR3 DNA: TGTGCCAGTAGTATGTCCCAGAAGAACTATGGCTACACCTTC

D gene: TRBD1
V gene: TRBV27
J gene: TRBJ1-1
clone size: -
CDR3 protein: CASSPKVVRGLRDTEAFF
CDR3 DNA: TGTGCCAGCAGTCCAAAGGTCGTCAGGGGGCTTCGGGACACTGAAGCTTTCTTT

D gene: -
V gene: TRBV11-2
J gene: TRBJ2-3
clone size: -
CDR3 protein: CASSLEPGRTDTQYF
CDR3 DNA: TGTGCCAGCAGCTTAGAACCGGGGAGAACAGATACGCAGTATTTT

D gene: TRBD1
V gene: TRBV6-5
J gene: TRBJ1-1
clone size: once
CDR3 protein: CASSTGTGGGEAFF
CDR3 DNA: TGTGCCAGCAGCACCGGGACAGGGGGTGGCGAAGCTTTCTTT

D gene: TRBD1
V gene: TRBV5-1
J gene: TRBJ2-7
clone size: -
CDR3 protein: CASSWGQGSYEQYF
CDR3 DNA: TGCGCCAGCAGCTGGGGACAGGGGTCCTACGAGCAGTACTTC

D gene: TRBD2
V gene: TRBV5-4
J gene: TRBJ2-7
clone size: -
CDR3 protein: CASSSKGTRTGEQYF
CDR3 DNA: TGTGCCAGCAGCTCCAAAGGGACTAGGACGGGAGAGCAGTACTTC

D gene: TRBD2
V gene: TRBV14
J gene: TRBJ2-1
clone size: -
CDR3 protein: CASSPTSGLEVRVLNEQFF
CDR3 DNA: TGTGCCAGCAGCCCGACTAGCGGGTTGGAGGTACGGGTGTTGAATGAGCAGTTCTTC

D gene: TRBD2
V gene: TRBV6-6
J gene: TRBJ2-5
clone size: -
CDR3 protein: CASSYSASGLETQYF
CDR3 DNA: TGTGCCAGCAGTTACTCGGCTAGCGGTCTAGAGACCCAGTACTTC

D gene: -
V gene: TRBV18
J gene: TRBJ1-5
clone size: once
CDR3 protein: CASSPDMLGNQPQHF
CDR3 DNA: TGTGCCAGCTCACCAGACATGCTGGGCAATCAGCCCCAGCATTTT

D gene: -
V gene: TRBV7-7
J gene: TRBJ1-1
clone size: -
CDR3 protein: CASSLAANTEAFF
CDR3 DNA: TGTGCCAGCAGCTTAGCAGCGAACACTGAAGCTTTCTTT

D gene: TRBD1
V gene: TRBV6-6
J gene: TRBJ1-1
clone size: -
CDR3 protein: CASSRQGGTEAFF
CDR3 DNA: TGTGCCAGCAGTCGACAGGGGGGGACTGAAGCTTTCTTT

D gene: TRBD2
V gene: TRBV28
J gene: TRBJ2-7
clone size: -
CDR3 protein: CASRSGLASYEQYF
CDR3 DNA: TGTGCCAGCAGGTCGGGACTAGCGTCTTACGAGCAGTACTTC

D gene: TRBD1
V gene: TRBV18
J gene: TRBJ2-2
clone size: -
CDR3 protein: CASSPSPQGATGELFF
CDR3 DNA: TGTGCCAGCTCACCCAGCCCGCAGGGGGCCACCGGGGAGCTGTTTTTT

D gene: -
V gene: TRBV5-1
J gene: TRBJ1-2
clone size: -
CDR3 protein: CASSSDRVYGYTF
CDR3 DNA: TGCGCCAGCAGCTCGGACAGAGTCTATGGCTACACCTTC

D gene: TRBD2
V gene: TRBV5-1
J gene: TRBJ2-7
clone size: -
CDR3 protein: CASCWGTSGSYEQYF
CDR3 DNA: TGCGCCAGCTGCTGGGGGACTAGCGGGTCGTACGAGCAGTACTTC

D gene: TRBD1
V gene: TRBV7-9
J gene: TRBJ1-1
clone size: -
CDR3 protein: CASSQGQEGEAFF
CDR3 DNA: TGTGCCAGCAGCCAGGGACAGGAAGGTGAAGCTTTCTTT

D gene: -
V gene: TRBV19
J gene: TRBJ2-5
clone size: -
CDR3 protein: CASRGRGPQETQYF
CDR3 DNA: TGTGCCAGTAGAGGGCGGGGCCCCCAAGAGACCCAGTACTTC

D gene: -
V gene: TRBV11-3
J gene: TRBJ2-1
clone size: -
CDR3 protein: CASSLRSNEQFF
CDR3 DNA: TGTGCCAGCAGCTTAAGGAGCAATGAGCAGTTCTTC

D gene: TRBD1
V gene: TRBV30
J gene: TRBJ2-7
clone size: -
CDR3 protein: CAWERGTQGAHEQYF
CDR3 DNA: TGTGCCTGGGAAAGGGGGACCCAGGGGGCCCACGAGCAGTACTTC

D gene: TRBD1
V gene: TRBV27
J gene: TRBJ1-2
clone size: -
CDR3 protein: CASRPTSRTGSSNYGYTF
CDR3 DNA: TGTGCCAGCCGACCGACCTCCCGGACAGGGAGCTCTAACTATGGCTACACCTTC

D gene: -
V gene: TRBV6-6
J gene: TRBJ1-1
clone size: -
CDR3 protein: CASAPNTEAFF
CDR3 DNA: TGTGCCAGCGCGCCGAACACTGAAGCTTTCTTT

D gene: -
V gene: TRBV15
J gene: TRBJ2-3
clone size: -
CDR3 protein: CATSRGLPVGDTQYF
CDR3 DNA: TGTGCCACCAGCAGGGGACTCCCAGTCGGGGATACGCAGTATTTT

D gene: TRBD1
V gene: TRBV10-1
J gene: TRBJ2-3
clone size: once
CDR3 protein: CASSYAGQGTDTQYF
CDR3 DNA: TGCGCCAGCAGTTATGCGGGACAGGGGACAGATACGCAGTATTTT

D gene: TRBD1
V gene: TRBV7-9
J gene: TRBJ1-2
clone size: -
CDR3 protein: CASSFRQGGYGYTF
CDR3 DNA: TGTGCCAGCAGCTTCCGACAGGGCGGTTATGGCTACACCTTC

D gene: TRBD1
V gene: TRBV6-5
J gene: TRBJ2-5
clone size: -
CDR3 protein: CASSYTRDRAHEQYF
CDR3 DNA: TGTGCCAGCAGTTACACCCGGGACAGGGCTCACGAGCAATACTTC

D gene: TRBD1
V gene: TRBV7-9
J gene: TRBJ1-1
clone size: -
CDR3 protein: CASSSPGQGKEAFF
CDR3 DNA: TGTGCCAGCAGTTCTCCGGGACAGGGTAAGGAAGCTTTCTTT

D gene: -
V gene: TRBV11-2
J gene: TRBJ1-1
clone size: -
CDR3 protein: CASSLGLGNHMNTEAIF
CDR3 DNA: TGTGCCAGCAGCTTAGGGCTGGGCAACCACATGAACACTGAAGCTATCTTT

D gene: -
V gene: TRBV5-6
J gene: TRBJ1-5
clone size: -
CDR3 protein: CASSFLAYQAQHF
CDR3 DNA: TGTGCCAGCAGCTTCTTGGCTTACCAGGCCCAGCATTTT

D gene: TRBD1
V gene: TRBV10-3
J gene: TRBJ1-2
clone size: -
CDR3 protein: CAIGDRDHGYTF
CDR3 DNA: TGTGCCATCGGAGACAGGGACCATGGCTACACCTTC

D gene: TRBD1
V gene: TRBV4-1
J gene: TRBJ2-7
clone size: once
CDR3 protein: CASSQVLTGGRYEQYF
CDR3 DNA: TGCGCCAGCAGCCAAGTTCTTACAGGGGGCAGGTACGAGCAGTACTTC

D gene: -
V gene: TRBV19
J gene: TRBJ1-1
clone size: -
CDR3 protein: CASSIAGVTEAFF
CDR3 DNA: TGTGCCAGTAGTATAGCAGGGGTCACTGAAGCTTTCTTT

D gene: -
V gene: TRBV27
J gene: TRBJ2-3
clone size: few
CDR3 protein: CASSFSTDTQYF
CDR3 DNA: TGTGCCAGCAGTTTTTCTACAGATACGCAGTATTTT

D gene: TRBD1
V gene: TRBV10-3
J gene: TRBJ1-2
clone size: -
CDR3 protein: CAIRAGTEVSYGYTF
CDR3 DNA: TGTGCCATCAGGGCGGGGACAGAAGTTAGCTATGGCTACACCTTC

D gene: -
V gene: TRBV7-2
J gene: TRBJ1-4
clone size: -
CDR3 protein: CASSLSPGLNNEKLFF
CDR3 DNA: TGTGCCAGCAGCTTGTCTCCGGGTCTCAATAATGAAAAACTGTTTTTT

D gene: -
V gene: TRBV7-3
J gene: TRBJ2-3
clone size: -
CDR3 protein: CASSLYSPGTDTQYF
CDR3 DNA: TGTGCCAGCAGCTTATACTCCCCCGGCACAGATACGCAGTATTTT

D gene: -
V gene: TRBV29-1
J gene: TRBJ1-2
clone size: -
CDR3 protein: CSVDQTVFYYGYTF
CDR3 DNA: TGCAGCGTTGATCAGACAGTCTTTTACTATGGCTACACCTTC

D gene: -
V gene: TRBV15
J gene: TRBJ2-7
clone size: -
CDR3 protein: CATSRDHSRKAYEQYF
CDR3 DNA: TGTGCCACCAGCAGGGATCACAGCAGAAAAGCCTACGAGCAGTACTTC

D gene: -
V gene: TRBV5-1
J gene: TRBJ1-3
clone size: -
CDR3 protein: CASSLNQGSSGNTIYF
CDR3 DNA: TGCGCCAGCAGCTTGAATCAGGGTTCTTCTGGAAACACCATATATTTT

D gene: TRBD2
V gene: TRBV5-1
J gene: TRBJ2-2
clone size: -
CDR3 protein: CASSLVLAGGGTGELFF
CDR3 DNA: TGCGCCAGCAGCTTGGTACTAGCGGGAGGTGGCACCGGGGAGCTGTTTTTT

D gene: TRBD1
V gene: TRBV29-1
J gene: TRBJ1-1
clone size: -
CDR3 protein: CSARGGQAMNTEAFF
CDR3 DNA: TGCAGCGCCAGGGGGGGACAGGCTATGAACACTGAAGCTTTCTTT

D gene: TRBD2
V gene: TRBV7-3
J gene: TRBJ2-1
clone size: -
CDR3 protein: CASSPNTGGLADNEQFF
CDR3 DNA: TGTGCCAGCAGCCCAAACACTGGGGGACTAGCGGACAATGAGCAGTTCTTC

D gene: -
V gene: TRBV10-3
J gene: TRBJ2-7
clone size: -
CDR3 protein: CAISDGQPREQYF
CDR3 DNA: TGTGCCATCAGTGATGGACAGCCGCGCGAGCAGTACTTC

D gene: TRBD2
V gene: TRBV18
J gene: TRBJ2-7
clone size: -
CDR3 protein: CASSPAGGLYEQYF
CDR3 DNA: TGTGCCAGCTCACCGGCGGGGGGGCTCTACGAGCAGTACTTC

D gene: TRBD1
V gene: TRBV5-4
J gene: TRBJ1-1
clone size: -
CDR3 protein: CASSPKTGGDTEAFF
CDR3 DNA: TGTGCCAGCAGCCCGAAGACAGGGGGAGACACTGAAGCTTTCTTT

D gene: TRBD1
V gene: TRBV5-1
J gene: TRBJ1-1
clone size: -
CDR3 protein: CASSFLGQGAGTEAFF
CDR3 DNA: TGCGCCAGCAGCTTCCTAGGACAGGGGGCCGGTACTGAAGCTTTCTTT

D gene: TRBD1
V gene: TRBV9
J gene: TRBJ1-4
clone size: -
CDR3 protein: CASSVDRGTNEKLFF
CDR3 DNA: TGTGCCAGCAGCGTTGACAGGGGGACTAATGAAAAACTGTTTTTT

D gene: -
V gene: TRBV7-8
J gene: TRBJ2-2
clone size: -
CDR3 protein: CASSLAGGYTGELFF
CDR3 DNA: TGTGCCAGCAGCTTAGCGGGGGGATACACCGGGGAGCTGTTTTTT

D gene: -
V gene: TRBV7-8
J gene: TRBJ2-2
clone size: -
CDR3 protein: CASSPARGWGNTGELFF
CDR3 DNA: TGTGCCAGCAGCCCAGCGCGCGGGTGGGGTAACACCGGGGAGCTGTTTTTT

D gene: TRBD1
V gene: TRBV11-2
J gene: TRBJ2-5
clone size: -
CDR3 protein: CASSLGQYQETQYF
CDR3 DNA: TGTGCCAGCAGCTTGGGACAGTACCAAGAGACCCAGTACTTC

D gene: TRBD1
V gene: TRBV19
J gene: TRBJ1-4
clone size: -
CDR3 protein: CASSRDQDRAGRGEKLFF
CDR3 DNA: TGTGCCAGTAGCCGAGATCAGGACAGGGCGGGTCGAGGTGAAAAACTGTTTTTT

D gene: TRBD1
V gene: TRBV28
J gene: TRBJ2-7
clone size: -
CDR3 protein: CASSLDRGYSYEQYF
CDR3 DNA: TGTGCCAGCAGTTTGGACAGGGGTTACTCCTACGAGCAGTACTTC

D gene: -
V gene: TRBV30
J gene: TRBJ1-1
clone size: -
CDR3 protein: CAWSPRQEAFF
CDR3 DNA: TGTGCCTGGAGTCCCCGACAGGAAGCTTTCTTT

D gene: TRBD1
V gene: TRBV7-2
J gene: TRBJ1-5
clone size: -
CDR3 protein: CASSPRDSFSNQPQHF
CDR3 DNA: TGTGCCAGCAGCCCCCGGGACAGTTTTAGCAATCAGCCCCAGCATTTT

D gene: TRBD2
V gene: TRBV10-1
J gene: TRBJ2-3
clone size: once
CDR3 protein: CASSSSGSTDTQYF
CDR3 DNA: TGCGCCAGCAGTTCTAGCGGGAGTACAGATACGCAGTATTTT

D gene: TRBD2
V gene: TRBV10-3
J gene: TRBJ2-5
clone size: -
CDR3 protein: CVDRGEREETQYF
CDR3 DNA: TGTGTAGATCGGGGGGAACGGGAAGAGACCCAGTACTTC